What follows describes a single TCR beta chain. The target antigen is unknown. These data come from a study of response to subunit inactivated influenza vaccine. V lost 8 bases and J lost 5, with 16 bases in between. CDR1 is SNHLY and CDR2 is FYNNEI in the germline V gene. CDR3 length: 13 residues. One entry per CDR3 protein, called by TCRdb with MiXCR from the RT-PCR reads. The sample consists of about 610,000 distinct CDR3 sequences, 12% to 15% of them appearing once. Study conclusions and caveats: The study's authors posited that every seasonal influenza vaccination enlists few new T cells.

Sequenced material: PBMCs from blood, taken approximately 13 days after vaccination. The chain uses TRBV2 and TRBJ2-7; possibly TRBD2 for D (5 bases). This TCR derives from a man aged 50 to 60 who received an inactivated influenza vaccine. The CDR3 protein is CASERRTVDEQYF. CDR3 nucleotide sequence: TGTGCCAGCGAGAGGAGGACGGTGGACGAGCAGTACTTC.